The 10 T cell receptor beta chains reported below all come from one sample, sequenced in a study of patients and donors after allogeneic stem cell transplantation. A single record per CDR3 protein comes from TCRdb applying MiXCR to the RT-PCR reads. The table includes hundreds of thousands of distinct CDR3 sequences, under 20% detected once. The sequenced material came from blood, either unsorted or a sorted T cell fraction (not recorded which). All receptors derive from a human donor who was either an allogeneic HSCT recipient or a stem cell or donor lymphocyte infusion donor (not recorded which). It is not recorded whose cells these are; they may come from a transplant donor.

The chain recombines TRBV10-3 with TRBJ2-3; 13 nucleotides match TRBD2. Germline lookup yields CDR1 ENHRY and CDR2 SYGVKD. This CDR3 contains 15 residues. V was pared by 4 bases and J by 5 bases, with 3 bases of the junction left unmatched. CDR3 region: CAISGLAGGGDTQYF. The CDR3 bases are TGTGCCATCAGTGGACTAGCGGGGGGAGGAGATACGCAGTATTTT.

This clonotype turned up a few times. The chain's CDR3 is CASSSRTNYEQYF. CDR3 DNA: TGTGCCAGCAGCTCAAGGACAAACTACGAGCAGTACTTC. The chain has TRBV7-6 and TRBJ2-7, with D possibly being TRBD1 (5 bases). Germline assignment: CDR1 SGHVS and CDR2 FNYEAQ. The CDR3 is 13 amino acids. The V end lost 4 bases, the J end lost 3 bases, and 10 bases lay between the germline ends.

This clonotype was observed a handful of times. The CDR3 DNA follows: TGCGCCAGCACCCCCTACGGGTCCTACAATGAGCAGTTCTTC. This translates into CASTPYGSYNEQFF. The V and J genes are TRBV5-1 and TRBJ2-1; D call uncertain. The CDR3 extends over 14 amino acids. V was clipped by 6 bases and J by 1 base, with 11 bases between them. Germline V gene lookup returns CDR1 SGHRS and CDR2 YFSETQ. Combining the CDR3 with reference TRBV5-1 and TRBJ2-1 gives the whole variable domain KAGVTQTPRYLIKTRGQQVTLSCSPISGHRSVSWYQQTPGQGLQFLFEYFSETQRNKGNFPGRFSGRQFSNSRSEMNVSTLELGDSALYLCASTPYGSYNEQFFGPGTRLTVL.

The rearrangement joins TRBV12-3 or TRBV12-4 to TRBJ2-3; D gene unclear. The CDR3 covers 14 residues. Trimming shortened V by 5 bases and J by 4 bases, and 13 bases separated the two germline ends. The DNA of the CDR3 is TGTGCCAGCAGTCCGAGGAGCATCCCAGATACGCAGTATTTT. Translation: CASSPRSIPDTQYF.

CDR3 residues: CASNYGGARMTEAFF. CDR3 bases: TGTGCCAGCAATTACGGGGGCGCAAGAATGACTGAAGCTTTCTTT. The chain uses TRBV7-8 and TRBJ1-1; maybe TRBD1 (6 bases). Trimming took 7 bases from V and 5 from J, leaving 20 bases between them. Germline V gene lookup returns CDR1 SGHVS and CDR2 FQNEAQ. This CDR3 region has 15 residues. Based on the CDR3 plus reference TRBV7-8 and TRBJ1-1, the full variable domain is GAGVSQSPRYKVAKRGQDVALRCDPISGHVSLFWYQQALGQGPEFLTYFQNEAQLDKSGLPSDRFFAERPEGSVSTLKIQRTQQEDSAVYLCASNYGGARMTEAFFGQGTRLTVV.

This clonotype was seen only a few times. This chain joins TRBV9 and TRBJ2-1; D gene uncertain. The CDR3 has 13 amino acids. V lost 3 bases to trimming and J lost 3 bases, with 7 bases between them. Germline V gene data show CDR1 as SGDLS and CDR2 as YYNGEE. Here the CDR3 DNA reads TGTGCCAGCAGCGCGAAGAGCTACAATGAGCAGTTCTTC. Amino acid sequence: CASSAKSYNEQFF.

The J gene is TRBJ1-5, the V gene TRBV12-3 or TRBV12-4; D is uncertain. This CDR3 contains 15 residues. V dropped 6 bases and J dropped 0 bases, with 12 bases sitting between them. The CDR3 DNA sequence: TGTGCCAGCAGGGCCGAGAGTCCTAGCAATCAGCCCCAGCATTTT. The encoded protein is CASRAESPSNQPQHF.

The DNA of the CDR3 is TGCAGTGCCCGAACCCGTAACAATGAGCAGTTCTTC. Its translation is CSARTRNNEQFF. The rearrangement uses TRBV20-1 and TRBJ2-1; D not certain. Germline lookup yields CDR1 DFQATT and CDR2 SNEGSKA (reference sequence). This CDR3 contains 12 residues. The V end lost 6 bases, the J end lost 5 bases, and 11 bases lay between the germline ends.

This clonotype was counted at least ten times. The chain uses TRBV5-1 and TRBJ2-3; no clear D. The CDR3 sequence is 14 residues long. Germline V gene sequence: CDR1 SGHRS, CDR2 YFSETQ. Trimming pared 0 bases from V and 2 bases from J, leaving 7 bases between. The DNA for the CDR3 is TGCGCCAGCAGCTTGGAGCTTATCACAGATACGCAGTATTTT. It yields the protein CASSLELITDTQYF. Supplemented by reference TRBV5-1 and TRBJ2-3, the full variable domain reads KAGVTQTPRYLIKTRGQQVTLSCSPISGHRSVSWYQQTPGQGLQFLFEYFSETQRNKGNFPGRFSGRQFSNSRSEMNVSTLELGDSALYLCASSLELITDTQYFGPGTRLTVL.

The genes are TRBV4-2 and TRBJ2-7, with 11 bases that match TRBD2. From germline, CDR1 is LGHNA and CDR2 YNFKEQ. This CDR3 spans 15 amino acids. V dropped 4 bases and J dropped 3; count of bases not matched to a gene: 5. The CDR3 nucleotides read TGTGCCAGCAGCCCCGGCGGGACTAGCGGCTACGAGCAGTACTTC. It specifies CASSPGGTSGYEQYF.